The sequence of this T cell receptor beta chain was determined in a study of T cell responses to AZD1222 COVID-19 vaccine. Concerning this clone: What it recognizes is unknown.

The table came from immunoSEQ multiplex PCR; TCRdb's copy has only in-frame clones and leaves some out. The sample consists of about 94,000 clones, about 88% of them appearing once. General study findings and limits: The study reported that nearly half of spike-specific TCRs target unmutated variant regions. Among those given AZD1222, only 6 or 7 were seropositive at baseline.

The material was peripheral blood, obtained on day 0 of AZD1222 vaccination. This clonotype originated in an adult in good health.

CDR3 region: CSAARDSNTGELFF. As DNA, the CDR3 is TGCAGCGCCGCACGGGACAGTAACACCGGGGAGCTGTTTTTT. The genes are TRBV29-1 and TRBJ2-2, with 7 bases lining up with TRBD1. After removal of 7 bases from V and 2 bases from J, the junction contained 7 bases not matched to a gene. Germline V gives CDR1 SQVTM, CDR2 ANQGSEA. CDR3 size: 14 residues.